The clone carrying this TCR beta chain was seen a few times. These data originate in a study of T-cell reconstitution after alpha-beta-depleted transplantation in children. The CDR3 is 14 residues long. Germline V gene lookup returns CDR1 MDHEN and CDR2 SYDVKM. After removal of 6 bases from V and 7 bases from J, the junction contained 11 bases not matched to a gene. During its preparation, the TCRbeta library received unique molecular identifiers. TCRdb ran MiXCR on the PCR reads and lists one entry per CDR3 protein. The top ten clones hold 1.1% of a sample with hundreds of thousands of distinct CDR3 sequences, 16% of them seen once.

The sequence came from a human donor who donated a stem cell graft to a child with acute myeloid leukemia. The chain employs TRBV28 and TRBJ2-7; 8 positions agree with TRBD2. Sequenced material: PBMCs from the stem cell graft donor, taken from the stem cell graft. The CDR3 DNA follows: TGTGCCAGCAGCTCAGTACGGGGGGGCTGGGAGCAGTACGTC. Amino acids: CASSSVRGGWEQYV.